Below are 28 T cell receptor beta chains sequenced from a single sample in a study of blood T cells in healthy people across ages. A second PCR of about 7 to 11 cycles used a sample-barcoded 5' primer and a J-beta primer mix. TCRdb ran MiXCR on the 5' RACE reads and lists one entry per CDR3 protein. The repertoire consists of fewer than 600,000 distinct CDR3 sequences, with about 29% occurring once and the leading ten covering about 3.3%. The same sample was also studied in work on T cells of mothers and their children.

Sequencing used blood. The receptors stem from a boy under 10 years old in good health.

Notes on this clonotype: One junction end does not reproduce the germline sequence, and a read error may be involved. V is TRBV15 and J is TRBJ2-1; D gene unclear. The germline V gene encodes CDR1 LNHNV and CDR2 YYDKDF (reference sequence). CDR3 size: 15 residues. The CDR3 protein is CATSREVGRYNEQFF. The DNA for the CDR3 is TGTGCCACCAGCCGAGAGGTCGGCAGATACAATGAGCAGTTCTTC.

This clonotype was seen a few times. The genes are TRBV7-6 and TRBJ2-5, with D possibly TRBD1 on 7 matching bases. The last part of the DNA fits TRBJ2-7 better; the J call may be wrong. In germline, CDR1 is SGHVS, CDR2 FNYEAQ. The CDR3 contains 15 residues. The CDR3 nucleotides are TGTGCCAGCAGCTTAGGACAGGGACTCGCCTACGAGCAGTACTTC. This encodes CASSLGQGLAYEQYF.

The gene calls are TRBV12-3 or TRBV12-4 and TRBJ2-3, with D perhaps TRBD1 (5 bases). With 6 bases removed from V and 2 bases from J, the gap between germline ends came to 12 bases. The CDR3 runs to 14 residues. CDR3 amino acids: CASRQFRDTDTQYF. The CDR3 bases are TGTGCCAGCAGGCAGTTCAGGGACACAGATACGCAGTATTTT.

This clonotype was found a few times. This chain connects TRBV6-5 to TRBJ2-2; D unclear. The germline V and J ends were trimmed by 0 bases and 4 bases, with 3 bases remaining between them. Germline-derived CDR1 and CDR2 are MNHEY and SVGAGI. There are 13 residues in the CDR3. This chain's CDR3 is CASSYSSTGELFF. Written as DNA, the CDR3 is TGTGCCAGCAGTTACTCGAGCACCGGGGAGCTGTTTTTT.

The J gene is TRBJ2-1, the V gene TRBV6-5; D ambiguous. This CDR3 spans 13 amino acids. CDR1 MNHEY and CDR2 SVGAGI come from the germline V gene. With 4 bases removed from V and 10 bases from J, the gap between germline ends came to 14 bases. CDR3 loop: CASSWPGGSEQFF. The CDR3 DNA sequence: TGTGCCAGCAGTTGGCCTGGTGGGTCGGAGCAGTTCTTC.

This chain uses TRBV9 with TRBJ2-5, with 7 bases fitting TRBD1. The germline gives CDR1 SGDLS, CDR2 YYNGEE. J was trimmed by 1 base and V by 0 bases; bases with no gene match: 3. The CDR3 has 15 residues. The CDR3 reads CASSVERGPQETQYF. The DNA for the CDR3 is TGTGCCAGCAGCGTAGAGAGGGGGCCCCAAGAGACCCAGTACTTC.

This clonotype has only a few counts. The chain combines TRBV12-3 or TRBV12-4 with TRBJ2-5; no definite D call. V was cut by 3 bases and J by 1 base, with 12 bases left in between. This CDR3 contains 15 residues. Here the CDR3 DNA reads TGTGCCAGCAGTTTTGGCCACGACCCCCAAGAGACCCAGTACTTC. It encodes CASSFGHDPQETQYF.

This clonotype appeared a few times. The CDR3 DNA reads as TGTGCCAGCAGTTTAGAGTCTAGCGGATTAGCCAAAAACATTCAGTACTTC. Its translation is CASSLESSGLAKNIQYF. V usage is TRBV12-3 or TRBV12-4 and J usage is TRBJ2-4; TRBD2 matches 7 bases. This CDR3 is built from 17 residues. Trimming removed 1 base from V and 0 bases from J; junction bases left unmatched: 6.

V is TRBV27 and J is TRBJ2-5; possibly TRBD2 for D (6 bases). The germline V gene encodes CDR1 MNHEY and CDR2 SMNVEV (reference sequence). The germline V and J ends were trimmed by 6 bases and 3 bases, with 14 bases remaining between them. This CDR3 contains 14 residues. CDR3 bases: TGTGCCAGCAGCGCCCGCTGGGGGGAAGAGACCCAGTACTTC. This codes for CASSARWGEETQYF.

The chain carries TRBV7-2 and TRBJ2-1; the D call may be TRBD1 or TRBD2 (5 bases each). The germline CDR1 and CDR2 sequences are SGHTA and FQGNSA. Trimming took 0 bases from V and 6 from J, leaving 12 bases between them. This CDR3 is 15 amino acids long. The CDR3 region is CASSLARDPPNEQFF. DNA for the CDR3: TGTGCCAGCAGCTTAGCACGGGACCCACCCAATGAGCAGTTCTTC.

This chain uses TRBV11-2 with TRBJ2-3; TRBD2 might be the D (5 bases). Trimming stripped 6 bases from V and 2 bases from J, with 12 bases between. CDR3 length equals 14 residues. Per germline, CDR1 SGHAT and CDR2 FQNNGV. DNA of the CDR3: TGTGCCAGCAGACTAAGCGGATACACAGATACGCAGTATTTT. Translating it yields CASRLSGYTDTQYF.

This chain uses TRBV6-2 or TRBV6-3 with TRBJ2-1; possible D gene TRBD1, 5 bases. Matching the DNA end better, TRBJ2-7 makes the J call doubtful. The CDR3 is 13 residues long. CDR1 and CDR2 (germline): MNHEY, SVGEGT. CDR3 loop: CASSYDSPYEQYF. CDR3 DNA: TGTGCCAGCAGTTACGACAGCCCCTACGAGCAGTACTTC.

This clonotype was counted a few times. For the CDR3, the DNA is TGCAGCGTGTCGAACACCGGGACAGGGTCTGAAAAACTGTTTTTT. This gives the protein CSVSNTGTGSEKLFF. The chain couples TRBV29-1 to TRBJ1-4, with 9 bases lining up with TRBD1. The CDR3 loop spans 15 amino acids. The junction had 12 bases not matched to a gene; V was cut back by 6 bases and J by 7 bases. Germline values: CDR1 SQVTM, CDR2 ANQGSEA. Based on the CDR3 plus reference TRBV29-1 and TRBJ1-4, the full variable domain is SAVISQKPSRDICQRGTSLTIQCQVDSQVTMMFWYRQQPGQSLTLIATANQGSEATYESGFVIDKFPISRPNLTFSTLTVSNMSPEDSSIYLCSVSNTGTGSEKLFFGSGTQLSVL.

V usage is TRBV4-3 and J usage is TRBJ1-2; D uncertain. CDR1 is LGHNA and CDR2 is YSLEER in the germline V gene. The CDR3 runs 14 residues. V gave up 0 bases and J gave up 1 base, with 6 bases separating them. The CDR3 DNA sequence: TGCGCCAGCAGCCAAGATCAGGTTAACTATGGCTACACCTTC. Amino acid sequence: CASSQDQVNYGYTF.

This clonotype was seen only a few times. The J gene is TRBJ2-5, the V gene TRBV3-1; D might be TRBD2 (6 bases). The J call may be incorrect, as the DNA end agrees better with TRBJ2-1. The CDR3 spans 15 residues. The germline V gene has CDR1 LGHDT and CDR2 YNNKEL (reference sequence). CDR3 residues: CASSPRTSLPNEQFF. DNA for the CDR3: TGTGCCAGCAGCCCGAGAACTAGCTTACCCAATGAGCAGTTCTTC.

The chain carries TRBV20-1 and TRBJ2-3; D not certain. Trimming took 0 bases from V and 2 from J, leaving 18 bases between them. The germline V gene has CDR1 DFQATT and CDR2 SNEGSKA (reference sequence). The CDR3 has 17 amino acids. The CDR3 DNA reads as TGCAGTGCTAGAGATAGTTTTTCGATAGCCGTCACAGATACGCAGTATTTT. Translating gives CSARDSFSIAVTDTQYF.

The gene calls are TRBV9 and TRBJ2-7, with 12 bases matching TRBD2. J was trimmed by 0 bases and V by 3 bases; bases with no gene match: 4. Germline V gives CDR1 SGDLS, CDR2 YYNGEE. This CDR3 has 16 residues. The CDR3 DNA reads as TGTGCCAGCAGCGCCGGACTAGCGGGACCCTCCTACGAGCAGTACTTC. Translation gives CASSAGLAGPSYEQYF.

The rearrangement links TRBV12-3 or TRBV12-4 to TRBJ2-4; no definite D call. Trimming left V 4 bases short and J 7 bases short, with 11 bases between. The length of the CDR3 is 13 residues. CDR3 DNA: TGTGCCAGCAGTTCAAGTGGCCCCAACATTCAGTACTTC. It is translated as CASSSSGPNIQYF.

This sequence joins TRBV5-1 and TRBJ2-6; D is unresolved. The CDR3 is 16 residues long. Germline V gene lookup returns CDR1 SGHRS and CDR2 YFSETQ. The V end was cut by 1 base, the J end by 0 bases, with 8 bases between. CDR3 DNA sequence: TGCGCCAGCAGCTTGTCCCGGCCCTCTGGGGCCAACGTCCTGACTTTC. Translation gives CASSLSRPSGANVLTF.

The rearrangement joins TRBV6-6 to TRBJ1-3; D is unresolved. Trimming left V 0 bases short and J 3 bases short, with 9 bases between. The CDR3 is made up of 15 amino acids. The germline CDR1 and CDR2 sequences are MNHNY and SVGAGI (reference sequence). The CDR3 nucleotides read TGTGCCAGCAGTTACTCGCTGGGTCGTGGAAACACCATATATTTT. Amino acid sequence: CASSYSLGRGNTIYF.

The chain is built from TRBV5-1 and TRBJ2-4, with 14 bases fitting TRBD2. Germline lookup yields CDR1 SGHRS and CDR2 YFSETQ. Trimming took 0 bases from V and 7 from J; bases not matched to a gene: 6. This CDR3 has 17 amino acids. The CDR3, as DNA: TGCGCCAGCAGCTTGGGGGGGACTAGCGGGAGATTGAACATTCAGTACTTC. Its protein is CASSLGGTSGRLNIQYF.

This clonotype has a handful of counts. The chain recombines TRBV6-6 with TRBJ2-2, with D perhaps matching TRBD2 (6 bases). CDR3 length: 14 residues. Deletions cut 2 bases from V and 4 bases from J, with 8 bases between. Germline V lookup: CDR1 MNHNY, CDR2 SVGAGI (reference sequence). CDR3 loop: CASSYPEGTGELFF. The CDR3 nucleotides are TGTGCCAGCAGTTACCCGGAGGGCACCGGGGAGCTGTTTTTT.

The chain is built from TRBV6-6 and TRBJ2-3, with D perhaps given as TRBD1 or TRBD2 (5 bases each). V was shortened by 5 bases and J by 2 bases, with 20 bases between the two germline ends. This CDR3 is built from 17 residues. In germline, CDR1 is MNHNY, CDR2 SVGAGI (reference sequence). The CDR3 loop is CASSHLPGLVPTDTQYF. The CDR3 bases are TGTGCCAGCAGTCACCTACCGGGGCTAGTTCCCACAGATACGCAGTATTTT.

The chain uses TRBV7-9 and TRBJ1-6; D uncertain. Germline CDR1 is SEHNR and CDR2 is FQNEAQ (reference sequence). CDR3 length equals 14 residues. The V gene lost 0 bases and the J gene lost 9 bases, with 9 bases spanning the gap. The CDR3 coding sequence is TGTGCCAGCAGCTTAGCCAGACCCAGTTCACCCCTCCACTTT. Amino acid sequence: CASSLARPSSPLHF. The full variable domain, rest sourced from reference TRBV7-9 and TRBJ1-6, is DTGVSQNPRHKITKRGQNVTFRCDPISEHNRLYWYRQTLGQGPEFLTYFQNEAQLEKSRLLSDRFSAERPKGSFSTLEIQRTEQGDSAMYLCASSLARPSSPLHFGNGTRLTVT.

The V call is TRBV3-1, the J call TRBJ2-5; D possibly corresponds to TRBD2 (6 bases). The tail of the sequence fits TRBJ2-1 better, so the J call may be wrong. CDR1 is LGHDT and CDR2 is YNNKEL in the germline V gene (reference sequence). This CDR3 has 14 amino acids. The CDR3 here is CASCLGPGVGEQFF. In DNA, the CDR3 is TGTGCCAGCTGTCTGGGGCCGGGGGTTGGCGAGCAGTTCTTC.

This clonotype was seen a single time. The genes are TRBV6-1 and TRBJ2-5; TRBD1 aligns across 8 bases. With the DNA end fitting TRBJ2-7 better, the J assignment may be wrong. Germline loops: CDR1 MNHNS, CDR2 SASEGT. The CDR3 is 15 amino acids. The CDR3 DNA sequence: TGTGCCAGCAGTGAAGTCCTGCAGGGGGCCAACGAGCAGTACTTC. This translates into CASSEVLQGANEQYF.

This clonotype has a handful of counts. The chain employs TRBV28 and TRBJ2-7; D perhaps matches TRBD1 (5 bases). The CDR3 spans 14 residues. Trimming cost V 8 bases and J 2 bases, with 16 bases left between them. The V gene's germline CDR1 is MDHEN and CDR2 SYDVKM. CDR3 residues: CASGPLSGTYEQYF. The CDR3 DNA sequence: TGTGCCAGCGGTCCATTGTCAGGGACCTACGAGCAGTACTTC.

The rearrangement joins TRBV12-3 or TRBV12-4 to TRBJ2-1; 9 bases fit TRBD1. The CDR3 sequence is 14 residues long. Trimming at V came to 6 bases and at J to 9 bases, leaving 9 bases not matched to a gene. CDR3 nucleotide sequence: TGTGCCAGCAGCCGGACAGGGGAGCGGGGTGAGCAGTTCTTC. It specifies CASSRTGERGEQFF.